A selection of T cell receptor beta chains follows, all from one sample in a study of blood T cells in healthy people across ages. TCRdb called the 5' RACE reads again in MiXCR, with one record for every CDR3 protein. The table records approximately 940,000 distinct CDR3 sequences, under 50% of them present only once. Specimen: blood. The receptors were gathered from a man aged 25-45 years in good health. Both conserved end residues are part of each CDR3. The order of the fields is V gene, D gene, clone size, J gene, CDR3 DNA, CDR3 protein. A D gene is named only where the DNA matches it firmly. The size of a clone is reported for some rows only, either as once, few or many, or as a class for expanded clones.

TRBV2	.	many	TRBJ2-3	TGTGCCAGCAGTGGGTCGCGGGGGCCCCCCACAGATACGCAGTATTTT	CASSGSRGPPTDTQYF
TRBV4-2	TRBD2	few	TRBJ2-7	TGTGCCAGCAGCCAAGAACCTAGCGGCTACTACGAGCAGTACTTC	CASSQEPSGYYEQYF
TRBV20-1	TRBD2	few	TRBJ2-5	TGCAGTGCTTTGACACTAGCGGGGGATCAAGAGACCCAGTACTTC	CSALTLAGDQETQYF
TRBV7-9	TRBD1	few	TRBJ1-6	TGTGCCAGCAGCTTCGACAGGGTCACCAATTCACCCCTCCACTTT	CASSFDRVTNSPLHF
TRBV5-1	TRBD1	few	TRBJ1-4	TGCGCCAGCAAGGCAGGGACAGGGACTAATGAAAAACTGTTTTTT	CASKAGTGTNEKLFF
TRBV7-2	.	many	TRBJ1-5	TGTGCCAGCAGGCCGGGGGGAGAGGTATATCAGCCCCAGCATTTT	CASRPGGEVYQPQHF
TRBV5-6	.	.	TRBJ2-3	TGTGCCAGCAGCTCCCTAACCGAGGGGGGCACAGATACGCAGTATTTT	CASSSLTEGGTDTQYF
TRBV7-3	.	.	TRBJ2-7	TGTGCCAGCAGCTTAAATGGTCTCGAAGGGGGCTACGAGCAGTACTTC	CASSLNGLEGGYEQYF
TRBV7-2	.	.	TRBJ2-5	TGTGCCAGCAGCCCCCACTTCCAAGAGACCCAGTACTTC	CASSPHFQETQYF
TRBV12-3/TRBV12-4	TRBD1	.	TRBJ1-5	TGTGCCAGCAGTTTTGACAGGGAGGTTCAGCCCCAGCATTTT	CASSFDREVQPQHF
TRBV4-2	TRBD1	.	TRBJ2-5	TGTGCCAGCAGCCAAGATCCAGGGACAGGGGCTGAGCAGTACTTC	CASSQDPGTGAEQYF
TRBV4-1	.	.	TRBJ1-4	TGCGCCAGCAGCCTCGTTTGGGGCTCTAATGAAAAACTGTTTTTT	CASSLVWGSNEKLFF
TRBV3-1	TRBD2	many	TRBJ2-1	TGCGCCAGCAGCCAAGACGGGGGGAATGAGCAGTTCTTC	CASSQDGGNEQFF
TRBV29-1	TRBD1	many	TRBJ2-7	TGCAGCGCCAGACAGGGGAGCTCCTACGAGCAGTACTTC	CSARQGSSYEQYF
TRBV12-3/TRBV12-4	TRBD1	.	TRBJ2-7	TGTGCCAGCAGTTTTTGGACAGGGGGCGAGCAGTACTTC	CASSFWTGGEQYF
TRBV6-5	.	few	TRBJ2-1	TGTGCCAGCAGTTACTCGATCTCGGGCAATGAGCAGTTCTTC	CASSYSISGNEQFF
TRBV20-1	.	.	TRBJ2-1	TGCAGTGCTAGTGGGGACGGCTACAATGAGCAGTTCTTC	CSASGDGYNEQFF
TRBV7-2	.	few	TRBJ1-3	TGTGCCAGCAGCCCCGCGAGGGGAAACACCATATATTTT	CASSPARGNTIYF
TRBV11-2	TRBD1	.	TRBJ2-5	TGTGCCAGCGCGAGACAGGGAGTCCAAGAGACCCAGTACTTC	CASARQGVQETQYF
TRBV9	TRBD2	.	TRBJ2-7	TGTGCCAGCAGCGTAGCGGGGGGGCCGTCCTACGAGCAGTACTTC	CASSVAGGPSYEQYF
TRBV6-2/TRBV6-3	.	.	TRBJ2-1	TGTGCCAGCACCGATAACAGGGCTACCAACAATGGGCAGTTCTTC	CASTDNRATNNGQFF
TRBV4-2	TRBD1	.	TRBJ1-4	TGTGCCAGCAGCCAAGACCCCACAGGGGAACCGAGAGAAAAACTGTTTTTT	CASSQDPTGEPREKLFF
TRBV4-1	.	many	TRBJ2-7	TGCGCCAGCAGCCAAAACCCTAATGGACCGCCGCAGTGGTTCTACGAGCAGTACTTC	CASSQNPNGPPQWFYEQYF
TRBV3-1	.	.	TRBJ1-6	TGTGCCAGCAGCCAAGTGGGGGTTAATTCACCCCTCCACTTT	CASSQVGVNSPLHF
TRBV5-1	.	.	TRBJ2-2	TGCGCCAGCAGCTTCTCCGGGACACCCAACACCGGGGAGCTGTTTTTT	CASSFSGTPNTGELFF
TRBV20-1	TRBD1	many	TRBJ2-1	TGCAGTGCTAGAACGGACAGGCCCTACAATGAGCAGTTCTTC	CSARTDRPYNEQFF
TRBV9	.	once	TRBJ2-1	TGTGCCAGCAAAAAGGGCGGGACCAATGAGCAGTTCTTC	CASKKGGTNEQFF
TRBV5-1	.	.	TRBJ1-1	TGCGCCAGCAGGAAGGATCCGACAGGTTCGAACACTGAAGCTTTCTTT	CASRKDPTGSNTEAFF
TRBV4-1	.	few	TRBJ1-6	TGCGCCAGCAGCCAAGAGAGGCTCGGAGAGAGCTCCTATAATTCACCCCTCCACTTT	CASSQERLGESSYNSPLHF
TRBV29-1	.	few	TRBJ2-7	TGCAGCGTTGAATTGGGTTACTACGAGCAGTACTTC	CSVELGYYEQYF
TRBV2	.	.	TRBJ1-6	TGTGCCAGCAGTGGCTCGGGGAATTCACCCCTCCACTTT	CASSGSGNSPLHF
TRBV5-1	.	few	TRBJ2-7	TGCGCCAGCAGCTTGATAAGCGTCGGGGCCTACGAGCAGTACTTC	CASSLISVGAYEQYF
TRBV28	.	.	TRBJ2-5	TGTGCCAGCAGTTTAGTTCAGGGTAGCAAAGAGACCCAGTACTTC	CASSLVQGSKETQYF
TRBV20-1	.	.	TRBJ1-4	TGCGGTGCTGTAGACAGGAAGGATGAAAAACTGTTTTTT	CGAVDRKDEKLFF
TRBV20-1	.	.	TRBJ1-5	TGCAGTGCCAGGACGGTCTATAGCAATCAGCCCCAGCATTTT	CSARTVYSNQPQHF
TRBV29-1	TRBD1	.	TRBJ2-5	TGCAGCGCTGTCGACAGGGACAGAGTGCAGTACTTC	CSAVDRDRVQYF
TRBV20-1	TRBD2	many	TRBJ2-7	TGCAGTGCTGGCCCTAGCGGGGAAAGCTCCTACGAGCAGTACTTC	CSAGPSGESSYEQYF
TRBV6-6	TRBD1	.	TRBJ2-3	TGTGCCAGCAGTTATTCAGGGGGCGTCTTTATGCAGTATTTT	CASSYSGGVFMQYF
TRBV29-1	.	few	TRBJ1-1	TGCAGCCATGGGAATACGATGAACACTGAAGCTTTCTTT	CSHGNTMNTEAFF
TRBV29-1	.	few	TRBJ2-1	TGCAGCGTTGATGGGGAGAGCTTATACAATGAGCAGTTCTTC	CSVDGESLYNEQFF
TRBV2	.	many	TRBJ2-7	TGTGCCAGCAGTGCCTACGAGCAGTACTTC	CASSAYEQYF
TRBV6-1	.	.	TRBJ1-1	TGTGCCAGCAGGAACCCGGGCCGGGAAGCTTTCTTT	CASRNPGREAFF
TRBV7-2	TRBD1	.	TRBJ1-4	TGTGCCAGCAACTCCGGGACAGGGAATGAAAAACTGTTTTTT	CASNSGTGNEKLFF
TRBV7-2	.	.	TRBJ1-6	TGTGCCAGCAGCTTGACAGTCTATAATTCACCCCTCCACTTT	CASSLTVYNSPLHF
TRBV29-1	.	.	TRBJ2-7	TGCAGCGCTGTGGAGGACACCTCCTACGAGCAGTACTTC	CSAVEDTSYEQYF
TRBV3-1	.	.	TRBJ2-2	TGTGCCAGCAGGGGTTACAGAGCTAACACCGGGGAGCTGTTTTTT	CASRGYRANTGELFF
TRBV11-2	TRBD2	.	TRBJ2-1	TGTGCCAGCAGCTGGGCGGGGGGGCCAAACAATGAGCAGTTCTTC	CASSWAGGPNNEQFF
TRBV24-1	.	.	TRBJ2-3	TGTGCCGCCCGCCGGTGTCTAGCGCCTTGCACAGATACGCAGTATTTT	CAARRCLAPCTDTQYF
TRBV6-6	TRBD1	few	TRBJ2-5	TGTGCCAGCAGAACAGGGGGCTTGGGGCAAGAGACCCAGTACTTC	CASRTGGLGQETQYF
TRBV4-1	.	.	TRBJ2-1	TGCGCCAGCAGCCCTCCCGGGCGTGTAGATGAGCAGTTCTTC	CASSPPGRVDEQFF
TRBV7-9	.	.	TRBJ2-1	TGTGCCAGCAGCTTAATGGAACTACAGGGAGGCAATGAGCAGTTCTTC	CASSLMELQGGNEQFF
TRBV5-1	.	few	TRBJ1-1	TGCGCCAGCAGCTTGGAACACCCCACTGAAGCTTTCTTT	CASSLEHPTEAFF
TRBV7-9	.	.	TRBJ2-7	TGTGCCGGGGACGGAGTAGGGTACGAGCAGTACTTC	CAGDGVGYEQYF
TRBV29-1	TRBD2	.	TRBJ2-1	TGCAGCGTTGGGGGGGCCAGCGGGGGGCTTAAGAATGAGCAGTTCTTC	CSVGGASGGLKNEQFF